A selection of T cell receptor beta chains follows, all from one sample in a study of shared clonotypes between healthy human individuals. The repertoire was sequenced with immunoSEQ multiplex PCR; TCRdb's copy has only in-frame clones and lacks some. The data hold fewer than 850,000 clones, with 80% to 95% observed a single time. The sequenced material came from memory CD8+ T cells from PBMCs. These receptors were obtained from a man younger than 35 in good health. Some clones in this sample may be carry-over from other donors' samples. Both conserved end residues are part of each CDR3. A D gene is named only where the DNA matches it firmly. Some rows have no size entry. The others give once, few or many, or a class for an expanded clone.

TRBD2,TRBV15,TRBJ2-3,.,TGTGCCACCAGCAGAGACTTAGCGGGTTTCACAGATACGCAGTATTTT,CATSRDLAGFTDTQYF
.,TRBV18,TRBJ1-2,.,TGTGCCAGCTCACCAGGGCAAGCCGGTAACTATGGCTACACCTTC,CASSPGQAGNYGYTF
TRBD1,TRBV11-2,TRBJ1-2,.,TGTGCCAGCTTTTCTACAGGGGAAGGCTACACCTTC,CASFSTGEGYTF
.,TRBV27,TRBJ2-1,.,TGTGCCAGCAGTTTAGCCCTCCGGGGGAGCTCCTACAATGAGCAGTTCTTC,CASSLALRGSSYNEQFF
.,TRBV5-1,TRBJ2-1,once,TGCGCCAGCAGCTTGGTAGAATACAATGAGCAGTTCTTC,CASSLVEYNEQFF
TRBD2,TRBV6-9,TRBJ2-7,.,TGTGCCATCAGGGGGCTAGCGGGAGTTCAGTACTTC,CAIRGLAGVQYF
TRBD2,TRBV6-4,TRBJ2-3,few,TGTGCCAGCAGTCCCGGGACTAGCGGGCAAGATACGCAGTATTTT,CASSPGTSGQDTQYF
.,TRBV10-1,TRBJ2-7,few,TGCGCCAGCAGTGACGTGAGAAAGTCGGACGAGCAGTACTTC,CASSDVRKSDEQYF
.,TRBV28,TRBJ1-1,.,TGTGCCAGCATGTTGGTTACGAACACTGAAGCTTTCTTT,CASMLVTNTEAFF
.,TRBV28,TRBJ2-7,.,TGTGCCAGCAGTCGCCCCGACGCGAGCTCCTACGAGCAGTACTTC,CASSRPDASSYEQYF
.,TRBV5-6,TRBJ1-3,.,TGTGCCAGCAGCTTTTTTCAGGGGAACACCATATATTTT,CASSFFQGNTIYF
.,TRBV9,TRBJ2-3,.,TGTGCCAGCAGCGTAGGGGGGCGGGGAAGCACAGATACGCAGTATTTT,CASSVGGRGSTDTQYF
.,TRBV10-3,TRBJ2-5,.,TGTGCCATCAGCGGACGCGACTGGTTGGGGAAAGAGACCCAGTACTTC,CAISGRDWLGKETQYF
.,TRBV28,TRBJ1-2,.,TGTGCCAGCAGTTGGGGGATCGCAGGGGTGGACTATGGCTACACCTTC,CASSWGIAGVDYGYTF
.,TRBV28,TRBJ2-1,.,TGTGCCAGCAGTTTATTTATAGAGCAATCCCGTTACAATGAGCAGTTCTTC,CASSLFIEQSRYNEQFF
TRBD1,TRBV7-9,TRBJ2-7,.,TGTGCCAGCAGCTCAAGGACAGGGGAGATTCAAACCTACGAGCAGTACTTC,CASSSRTGEIQTYEQYF
.,TRBV6-5,TRBJ2-2,.,TGTGCCAGCAGTTACGGTTGGCTTTTGAACACCGGGGAGCTGTTTTTT,CASSYGWLLNTGELFF
.,TRBV6-6,TRBJ1-2,.,TGTGCCAGCAGTTACCTGGGGGCCGGCTATGGCTACACCTTC,CASSYLGAGYGYTF